This TCR beta chain was recovered during a study of neurological immune-mediated disorders. This clonotype was counted ten times or more. The antigen is not known. V lost 5 bases to trimming and J lost 3 bases; unmatched junction nucleotides: 13. The CDR3 has 18 residues. Germline V lookup: CDR1 MDHEN, CDR2 SYDVKM. Synthesis of cDNA was accomplished via 5'RACE employing 10-nucleotide random UMIs. TCRdb re-called the 5' RACE reads with MiXCR, one entry per CDR3 protein. The sample has about 42,000 distinct CDR3 sequences, around a fifth seen once. Study observations and caveats: HTLV-1-associated myelopathy displayed the greatest TCR clonal expansion, and multiple sclerosis exhibited the smallest, lower than that of healthy controls.

Specified time point: technical triplicate 3. The unsorted libraries were prepared from 2 million PBMCs (stored at -80 C). This sequence joins TRBV28 and TRBJ1-6; TRBD1 matches 7 bases. Specimen: PBMCs. The receptor's source is a man in his 60s with HTLV-1-associated myelopathy (HAM/TSP). CDR3 region: CASSLHQGGQDYNSPLHF. DNA for the CDR3: TGTGCCAGCAGTCTGCACCAGGGGGGTCAGGACTATAATTCACCCCTCCACTTT. Together with reference TRBV28 and TRBJ1-6, the CDR3 gives the full variable domain: DVKVTQSSRYLVKRTGEKVFLECVQDMDHENMFWYRQDPGLGLRLIYFSYDVKMKEKGDIPEGYSVSREKKERFSLILESASTNQTSMYLCASSLHQGGQDYNSPLHFGNGTRLTVT.